These 23 T cell receptor beta chains were all obtained from the same sample, sequenced in a study of blood T cell repertoires in COVID-19. Sequencing was performed with immunoSEQ multiplex PCR; in TCRdb, only in-frame clones are kept and a portion is missing. The repertoire holds some 90,000 clones, with roughly 82% as singletons. The sequencing sample was made of peripheral blood. These receptors came from a man between 65 and 85 years old with active or convalescent COVID-19.

The chain is built from TRBV12-5 and TRBJ1-5, with D uncertain. CDR1 LGHNT and CDR2 FRNRAP come from the germline V gene. Trimming cost V 6 bases and J 5 bases, with 5 bases left between them. This CDR3 has 11 residues. The CDR3 loop reads CASGLDQPQHF. In DNA, the CDR3 is TGTGCTAGTGGCCTCGATCAGCCCCAGCATTTT.

This rearrangement joins TRBV7-3 to TRBJ2-1; 10 nucleotides match TRBD2. The CDR3 loop spans 14 amino acids. From germline, CDR1 is SGHTA and CDR2 FQGTGA. V shed 3 bases, J shed 8 bases, and the junction held 4 bases outside the gene matches. DNA of the CDR3: TGTGCCAGCAGCTTGCTAGCGGGGGCTCATGAGCAGTTCTTC. The encoded protein is CASSLLAGAHEQFF. The complete variable domain, with remaining parts taken from reference TRBV7-3 and TRBJ2-1, reads GAGVSQTPSNKVTEKGKYVELRCDPISGHTALYWYRQSLGQGPEFLIYFQGTGAADDSGLPNDRFFAVRPEGSVSTLKIQRTERGDSAVYLCASSLLAGAHEQFFGPGTRLTVL.

This clone was seen a few times. V and J are TRBV7-2 and TRBJ1-5; a weak D match, TRBD1 (6 bases). V gave up 2 bases and J gave up 6 bases, with 14 bases separating them. The CDR3 extends over 15 amino acids. Germline loops: CDR1 SGHTA, CDR2 FQGNSA. CDR3 sequence (DNA): TGTGCCAGCAGCTTACAGGGGTTATTTTCTCAGCCCCAGCATTTT. It codes for CASSLQGLFSQPQHF.

This chain connects TRBV5-1 to TRBJ2-3; the D is unclear. Germline V CDR1 and CDR2: SGHRS, YFSETQ. This CDR3 has 13 amino acids. Trimming removed 1 base from V and 2 bases from J, with 5 bases in between. The CDR3 DNA is TGCGCCAGCAGCTTGTCAGACACAGATACGCAGTATTTT. Its protein product is CASSLSDTDTQYF.

This rearrangement joins TRBV19 to TRBJ1-3; 9 bases are shared with TRBD1. This CDR3 is 16 amino acids long. After removal of 6 bases from V and 7 bases from J, the junction contained 13 bases not matched to a gene. The germline gives CDR1 LNHDA, CDR2 SQIVND (reference sequence). This chain's CDR3 is CASRTQGTGRTNTIYF. CDR3 bases: TGTGCCAGTAGGACCCAGGGGACAGGGAGGACTAACACCATATATTTT. The full variable domain, rest sourced from reference TRBV19 and TRBJ1-3, is DGGITQSPKYLFRKEGQNVTLSCEQNLNHDAMYWYRQDPGQGLRLIYYSQIVNDFQKGDIAEGYSVSREKKESFPLTVTSAQKNPTAFYLCASRTQGTGRTNTIYFGEGSWLTVV.

This chain links TRBV7-3 with TRBJ1-3; 10 bases fit TRBD1. V trimming: 10 bases; J trimming: 3 bases; junction bases outside the gene matches: 9. CDR1 is SGHTA, CDR2 FQGTGA, per germline. The CDR3 loop spans 15 amino acids. The DNA for the CDR3 is TGTGCCAACAGTCAGACAGGGGGCTTTGGAAACACCATATATTTT. It encodes CANSQTGGFGNTIYF. The full variable domain, rest sourced from reference TRBV7-3 and TRBJ1-3, is GAGVSQTPSNKVTEKGKYVELRCDPISGHTALYWYRQSLGQGPEFLIYFQGTGAADDSGLPNDRFFAVRPEGSVSTLKIQRTERGDSAVYLCANSQTGGFGNTIYFGEGSWLTVV.

This clone was detected once. CDR3 bases: TGCGCCAGCAGCCATCCGGGAGGGGGGGCTGATACGCAGTATTTT. Amino acids: CASSHPGGGADTQYF. This chain connects TRBV4-1 to TRBJ2-3; TRBD2 matches 8 bases. The CDR3 runs to 15 residues. Germline loops: CDR1 MGHRA, CDR2 YSYEKL. V gave up 3 bases and J gave up 6 bases; unmatched junction bases: 8.

The chain joins TRBV9 to TRBJ2-5, with 14 bases identical to TRBD2. After removal of 3 bases from V and 7 bases from J, the junction contained 8 bases not matched to a gene. Germline V CDR1 and CDR2: SGDLS, YYNGEE. The CDR3 consists of 16 residues. The CDR3 region is CASSAGLAGELGTQYF. The CDR3, as DNA: TGTGCCAGCAGCGCGGGACTAGCGGGGGAGCTGGGGACCCAGTACTTC.

The rearrangement links TRBV6-5 to TRBJ2-2; 7 positions agree with TRBD1. Trimming at V came to 0 bases and at J to 6 bases, leaving 1 base not matched to a gene. The germline gives CDR1 MNHEY, CDR2 SVGAGI. The CDR3 runs 14 residues. The DNA for the CDR3 is TGTGCCAGCAGTTACTCCGACAGGGCCGGGGAGCTGTTTTTT. Its translation is CASSYSDRAGELFF.

The rearrangement uses TRBV3-1 (or the pseudogene TRBV3-2) and TRBJ2-7; TRBD2 matches 11 bases. Germline V CDR1 and CDR2: LGHDT, YNNKEL (reference sequence). This CDR3 contains 17 residues. V shed 3 bases and J 4 bases; nucleotides not matched to a gene: 11. In DNA form, the CDR3 reads TGTGCCAGCAGCCAGGGTTTAGCGGGGGGGCGGTCGTACGAGCAGTACTTC. Residues: CASSQGLAGGRSYEQYF.

The chain is built from TRBV5-4 and TRBJ2-5; maybe TRBD1 (5 bases). Trimming pared 3 bases from V and 2 bases from J, leaving 11 bases between. The CDR3 is 14 amino acids. CDR1 and CDR2 (germline): SGHNT, YYREEE (reference sequence). The CDR3 region is CASSSGHLQETQYF. The CDR3 DNA reads as TGTGCCAGCAGCTCCGGACACCTACAAGAGACCCAGTACTTC.

The chain is built from TRBV11-3 and TRBJ2-1, with 9 bases identical to TRBD2. J gave up 8 bases and V 4 bases, and 15 bases lay outside the gene matches. The CDR3 runs 17 residues. The germline CDR1 and CDR2 sequences are SGHNT and YENEEA. CDR3 region: CASSSRDSGGLFYEQFF. Written as DNA, the CDR3 is TGTGCCAGCAGCTCGCGGGATAGCGGGGGCCTCTTCTATGAGCAGTTCTTC.

The sample holds many counts of this clone. The chain recombines TRBV12-3 or TRBV12-4 with TRBJ1-6, with no clear D. The V end was cut by 3 bases, the J end by 11 bases, with 8 bases between. CDR3 length: 12 residues. As DNA, the CDR3 is TGTGCCAGCAGTTTCTTCCCGGCACCCCTCCACTTT. It translates to CASSFFPAPLHF.

CDR3 bases: TGTGCCAGCAGCCAAGGACCAGGGCGAGAGACCCAGTACTTC. Protein: CASSQGPGRETQYF. This sequence joins TRBV3-1 (or the pseudogene TRBV3-2) and TRBJ2-5; possible D gene TRBD1, 5 bases. Germline loops: CDR1 LGHDT, CDR2 YNNKEL (reference sequence). This CDR3 is 14 amino acids long. Trimming removed 1 base at V and 4 bases at J, with 10 bases between.

The rearrangement uses TRBV14 and TRBJ1-3; D is uncertain. V was pared by 4 bases and J by 3 bases, with 4 bases between. Per the germline V gene, CDR1 is SGHDN and CDR2 is FVKESK. CDR3 length: 12 residues. The chain's CDR3 is CASSPVGNTIYF. The CDR3 region has the DNA TGTGCCAGCAGCCCAGTTGGAAACACCATATATTTT.

V and J are TRBV4-1 and TRBJ1-2; D unresolved. The V gene lost 0 bases and the J gene lost 2 bases, with 10 bases spanning the gap. The germline V gene has CDR1 MGHRA and CDR2 YSYEKL. This CDR3 has 15 residues. CDR3 coding DNA: TGCGCCAGCAGCCAAGAAGGAGGGAAAAACTATGGCTACACCTTC. Translated, it gives CASSQEGGKNYGYTF.

This clone has a handful of counts. The CDR3, as DNA: TGTGCCACAGAGGGGGCAGGGGGGATGAACACTGAAGCTTTCTTT. Its protein product is CATEGAGGMNTEAFF. This chain uses TRBV7-9 with TRBJ1-1, with 7 positions matching TRBD1. V lost 10 bases to trimming and J lost 0 bases; unmatched junction nucleotides: 11. There are 15 residues in the CDR3. Germline CDR1 SEHNR, CDR2 FQNEAQ (reference sequence). Full variable domain (rest looked up from reference TRBV7-9 and TRBJ1-1): DTGVSQNPRHKITKRGQNVTFRCDPISEHNRLYWYRQTLGQGPEFLTYFQNEAQLEKSRLLSDRFSAERPKGSFSTLEIQRTEQGDSAMYLCATEGAGGMNTEAFFGQGTRLTVV.

The chain carries TRBV5-1 and TRBJ1-2, with D perhaps TRBD1 (6 bases). Deletions cut 3 bases from V and 8 bases from J, with 20 bases between. CDR1 is SGHRS, CDR2 YFSETQ, per germline. The CDR3 loop spans 15 amino acids. CDR3 residues: CASSSNQGSPGGYTF. CDR3 bases: TGCGCCAGCAGCTCGAACCAGGGGTCTCCGGGGGGCTACACCTTC. The full variable domain, its missing parts supplied by reference TRBV5-1 and TRBJ1-2, is KAGVTQTPRYLIKTRGQQVTLSCSPISGHRSVSWYQQTPGQGLQFLFEYFSETQRNKGNFPGRFSGRQFSNSRSEMNVSTLELGDSALYLCASSSNQGSPGGYTFGSGTRLTVV.

The J gene is TRBJ2-7, the V gene TRBV5-1, with 7 nucleotides matching TRBD2. The CDR3 runs to 13 residues. The J segment lost 6 bases and the V segment lost 0 bases, leaving 3 bases of the junction unmatched. The germline V gene encodes CDR1 SGHRS and CDR2 YFSETQ. The CDR3 loop is CASSLATGGEQYF. DNA for the CDR3: TGCGCCAGCAGCTTGGCCACGGGGGGCGAGCAGTACTTC. Using reference TRBV5-1 and TRBJ2-7 for the parts outside the CDR3, the full variable domain is KAGVTQTPRYLIKTRGQQVTLSCSPISGHRSVSWYQQTPGQGLQFLFEYFSETQRNKGNFPGRFSGRQFSNSRSEMNVSTLELGDSALYLCASSLATGGEQYFGPGTRLTVT.

The chain carries TRBV6-5 and TRBJ2-5; 8 nucleotides align to TRBD1. The CDR3 is made up of 15 amino acids. V dropped 6 bases and J dropped 7; count of bases not matched to a gene: 13. Germline CDR1 and CDR2: MNHEY and SVGAGI. CDR3 residues: CASSAGQGWGWTQYF. CDR3 nucleotides: TGTGCCAGCAGCGCCGGACAGGGCTGGGGTTGGACCCAGTACTTC.

The chain is built from TRBV7-2 and TRBJ1-4, with no clear D. The CDR3 sequence is 14 residues long. V was shortened by 5 bases and J by 7 bases, with 14 bases between the two germline ends. Germline CDR1 SGHTA, CDR2 FQGNSA. The CDR3 here is CASSPYLGAEKLFF. The DNA of the CDR3 is TGTGCCAGCAGCCCCTACCTAGGTGCTGAAAAACTGTTTTTT.

The genes are TRBV5-4 and TRBJ2-5, with D possibly TRBD2 on 5 matching bases. The germline V and J ends were trimmed by 2 bases and 3 bases, with 8 bases remaining between them. This CDR3 has 13 residues. CDR1 SGHNT and CDR2 YYREEE come from the germline V gene (reference sequence). The CDR3 is CASSFPGEETQYF. CDR3 nucleotide sequence: TGTGCCAGCAGCTTTCCCGGGGAAGAGACCCAGTACTTC.

The chain combines TRBV18 with TRBJ2-3, with D hard to call. This CDR3 is 13 amino acids long. Trimming removed 0 bases from V and 3 bases from J, with 4 bases in between. Germline lookup yields CDR1 KGHSH and CDR2 LQKENI. CDR3 DNA: TGTGCCAGCTCACCACCTACAACAGATACGCAGTATTTT. Protein sequence: CASSPPTTDTQYF.